This T cell receptor (beta chain) was retrieved from a study of cytomegalovirus exposure and HLA in healthy donors. The germline CDR1 and CDR2 sequences are MDHEN and SYDVKM. The CDR3 is 13 amino acids. The ends were cut back, 6 bases at V and 8 bases at J, with 14 bases in the middle. PCR employed 60 Vbeta and 13 Jbeta primers. As processed by the authors: As a later analysis found, there were 80 million or so unique TCR beta chains, of which roughly 11 million were shared. Produced via immunoSEQ multiplex PCR; TCRdb's table is partial and in-frame only. D and trimming were read from the DNA, whereas the V and J calls and clone size are those reported in that table. This listing includes around 75,000 clones. With regard to this clone: The antigen remains unidentified.

Study outcomes and limitations: In a later analysis, most CMV-associated TCR beta chains appeared HLA-restricted.

Material: PBMCs. The J gene is TRBJ2-1, the V gene TRBV28, with D possibly TRBD2 on 5 matching bases. The TCR sequence derives from a man aged 40-49 years in good health and CMV-seronegative. The CDR3 DNA is TGTGCCAGCAGACTAGGGAGTAGGGATGAGCAGTTCTTC. It specifies CASRLGSRDEQFF.